The 14 T cell receptor beta chains presented below share a single source sample, sequenced in a study of response to subunit inactivated influenza vaccine. One entry per CDR3 protein results from TCRdb running MiXCR on the RT-PCR reads. The sample lists 590,000 or so distinct CDR3 sequences; 12% to 15% were seen once. This specimen consisted of PBMCs from blood, obtained around 15 days before vaccination. The receptor set was obtained from a man in his fifties or sixties who received an inactivated influenza vaccine.

The rearrangement links TRBV24-1 to TRBJ2-3; 7 nucleotides match TRBD1. Trimming took 2 bases from V and 1 from J; bases not matched to a gene: 5. Germline CDR1 is KGHDR and CDR2 is SFDVKD. This CDR3 comprises 16 residues. The CDR3 spells CATSDYQGDRTDTQYF. CDR3 bases: TGTGCCACCAGTGATTATCAGGGGGATCGCACAGATACGCAGTATTTT.

The chain is built from TRBV30 and TRBJ2-7; D not resolved. The CDR3 extends over 14 amino acids. V was clipped by 0 bases and J by 4 bases, with 13 bases between them. The germline V gene encodes CDR1 GTSNPN and CDR2 SVGIG (reference sequence). The CDR3 bases are TGTGCCTGGAGTGTACTCCCGGGTTGGTACGAGCAGTACTTC. It specifies CAWSVLPGWYEQYF.

The CDR3 region is CASSLQRGAAYEQYF. In nucleotides, the CDR3 is TGCGCCAGCAGTCTGCAGAGGGGGGCCGCCTACGAGCAGTACTTC. J is TRBJ2-7 and V is TRBV5-1, with D possibly called TRBD1 or TRBD2 (6 bases each). The CDR3 runs 15 residues. Trimming pared 5 bases from V and 2 bases from J, leaving 17 bases between. Looked up from germline, CDR1 is SGHRS and CDR2 is YFSETQ.

The J gene is TRBJ1-4, the V gene TRBV28, with TRBD1 matching 8 bases. This CDR3 spans 15 amino acids. From germline, CDR1 is MDHEN and CDR2 SYDVKM. Trimming removed 6 bases from V and 3 bases from J; junction bases left unmatched: 6. CDR3: CASRNRGAANEKLFF. The CDR3 DNA reads TGTGCCAGCAGAAACAGGGGGGCGGCTAATGAAAAACTGTTTTTT.

This clonotype was seen a handful of times. The gene calls are TRBV2 and TRBJ2-1; weak D call: TRBD2 (6 bases). The CDR3 consists of 15 residues. V was pared by 5 bases and J by 2 bases, with 13 bases between. Germline-derived CDR1 and CDR2 are SNHLY and FYNNEI. The CDR3 sequence: CASSLLASAYNEQFF. Here the CDR3 DNA reads TGTGCCAGCAGTTTGTTGGCTAGCGCCTACAATGAGCAGTTCTTC. The whole variable domain, filled in from reference TRBV2 and TRBJ2-1, reads EPEVTQTPSHQVTQMGQEVILRCVPISNHLYFYWYRQILGQKVEFLVSFYNNEISEKSEIFDDQFSVERPDGSNFTLKIRSTKLEDSAMYFCASSLLASAYNEQFFGPGTRLTVL.

The V call is TRBV12-3 or TRBV12-4, the J call TRBJ2-4, with D tentatively TRBD1 (5 bases). The V gene lost 0 bases and the J gene lost 8 bases, with 11 bases spanning the gap. The CDR3 runs to 14 residues. CDR3 nucleotide sequence: TGTGCCAGCAGTTTAGCGAGGACCAGGGACATTCAGTACTTC. This codes for CASSLARTRDIQYF.

Here the CDR3 reads CASTSAATDTQYF. Here the CDR3 DNA reads TGTGCCAGCACCTCGGCAGCTACAGATACGCAGTATTTT. This sequence joins TRBV6-1 and TRBJ2-3; no clear D gene. Looked up from germline, CDR1 is MNHNS and CDR2 is SASEGT. Trimming shortened V by 7 bases and J by 3 bases, and 11 bases separated the two germline ends. The length of the CDR3 is 13 residues.

This clonotype was recorded at least ten times. The chain links TRBV11-2 to TRBJ2-1, with 8 bases matching TRBD2. This CDR3 comprises 16 residues. Unmatched junction bases numbered 7, after V lost 5 bases and J lost 1 base. From germline, CDR1 is SGHAT and CDR2 FQNNGV. Here the CDR3 DNA reads TGTGCCAGCAGCCGAAGCGGGAGTTTATCCTACAATGAGCAGTTCTTC. Translating it yields CASSRSGSLSYNEQFF. Together with reference TRBV11-2 and TRBJ2-1, the CDR3 gives the full variable domain: EAGVAQSPRYKIIEKRQSVAFWCNPISGHATLYWYQQILGQGPKLLIQFQNNGVVDDSQLPKDRFSAERLKGVDSTLKIQPAKLEDSAVYLCASSRSGSLSYNEQFFGPGTRLTVL.

The chain combines TRBV3-1 with TRBJ1-1; possible D gene TRBD1, 6 bases. The V and J ends lost 7 bases and 5 bases respectively, with 17 bases between them. The CDR3 is 14 residues long. The germline V gene has CDR1 LGHDT and CDR2 YNNKEL (reference sequence). CDR3 DNA: TGTGCCAGCAACGAAGAGGGGGGGAGAACTGAAGCTTTCTTT. This encodes CASNEEGGRTEAFF. Filled out from reference TRBV3-1 and TRBJ1-1, the complete variable domain reads DTAVSQTPKYLVTQMGNDKSIKCEQNLGHDTMYWYKQDSKKFLKIMFSYNNKELIINETVPNRFSPKSPDKAHLNLHINSLELGDSAVYFCASNEEGGRTEAFFGQGTRLTVV.

The chain joins TRBV12-3 or TRBV12-4 to TRBJ2-7; a possible D gene is TRBD1 (6 bases). Trimming cost V 6 bases and J 0 bases, with 18 bases left between them. This CDR3 contains 16 residues. The CDR3 DNA reads as TGTGCCAGCAGCCTGGACAGAAAATTTGGCTCCTACGAGCAGTACTTC. Amino acid sequence: CASSLDRKFGSYEQYF.

In this sample, this clonotype turned up a few times. The chain uses TRBV7-6 and TRBJ2-7; D call uncertain. This CDR3 has 13 residues. Per the germline V gene, CDR1 is SGHVS and CDR2 is FNYEAQ. V lost 5 bases, J lost 4 bases, and 12 bases lay in between. For the CDR3, the DNA is TGTGCCAGCAGCGCCGTTGGCCGATACGAGCAGTACTTC. It translates to CASSAVGRYEQYF.

J is TRBJ2-7 and V is TRBV7-6, with D maybe TRBD2 (5 bases). Germline lookup yields CDR1 SGHVS and CDR2 FNYEAQ. The CDR3 length is 15 residues. V lost 1 base, J lost 0 bases, and 10 bases lay in between. CDR3 protein: CASSLESGFSYEQYF. CDR3 nucleotide sequence: TGTGCCAGCAGCTTAGAATCGGGATTCTCCTACGAGCAGTACTTC.

This clonotype was observed a handful of times. This chain uses TRBV3-1 with TRBJ1-5, with D possibly being TRBD1 (5 bases). This CDR3 has 15 amino acids. CDR1 LGHDT and CDR2 YNNKEL come from the germline V gene (reference sequence). V shed 1 base and J shed 5 bases, with 12 bases lying between them. Here the CDR3 reads CASSQVPGFDQPQHF. CDR3 sequence (DNA): TGTGCCAGCAGCCAAGTTCCAGGGTTCGATCAGCCCCAGCATTTT.

This clonotype has only a few counts. CDR3 region: CSVVTAGFYEQYF. The CDR3, as DNA: TGCAGCGTTGTTACGGCCGGCTTTTACGAGCAGTACTTC. This chain links TRBV29-1 with TRBJ2-7; D gene uncertain. Germline loops: CDR1 SQVTM, CDR2 ANQGSEA. This CDR3 is built from 13 residues. The V end lost 4 bases, the J end lost 4 bases, and 14 bases lay between the germline ends.